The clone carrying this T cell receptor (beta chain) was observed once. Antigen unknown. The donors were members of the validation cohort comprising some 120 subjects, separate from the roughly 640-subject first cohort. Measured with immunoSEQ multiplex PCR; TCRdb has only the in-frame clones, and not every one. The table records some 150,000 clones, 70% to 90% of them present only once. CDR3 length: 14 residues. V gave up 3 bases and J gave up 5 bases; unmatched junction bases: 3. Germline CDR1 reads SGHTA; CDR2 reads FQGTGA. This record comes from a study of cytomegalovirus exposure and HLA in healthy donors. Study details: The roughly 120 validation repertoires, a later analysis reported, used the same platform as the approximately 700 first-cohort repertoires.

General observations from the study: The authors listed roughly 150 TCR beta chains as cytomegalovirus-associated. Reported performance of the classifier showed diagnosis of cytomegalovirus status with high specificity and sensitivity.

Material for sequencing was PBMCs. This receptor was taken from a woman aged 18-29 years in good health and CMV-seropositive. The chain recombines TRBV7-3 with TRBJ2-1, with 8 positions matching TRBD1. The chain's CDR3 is CASSLNRGNNEQFF. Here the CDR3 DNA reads TGTGCCAGCAGCTTGAACAGGGGGAACAATGAGCAGTTCTTC.